This record concerns one T cell receptor beta chain sequence. Its antigen target is currently unknown. No clone much larger than this one lies a single base away; base qualities are absent. The record originates from a study of blood T cell repertoires in COVID-19 (dated by TCRdb to about 2020). Concerning the study at large: Samples covering the acute and convalescent phases of COVID-19 were provided by collaborators in the United States, Italy and Spain. The material from the prospective study consisted of cDNA or gDNA derived from T cells, B-cell-depleted T cells, or PBMCs. Deeply sampled blood TCRbeta repertoires from subjects exposed to, actively infected with, or recovered from COVID-19 were included in the dataset. The repertoires were released in a freely available public database meant as a resource for research on the immune response to SARS-CoV-2. Samples came from the ongoing ImmuneRACE study (first 160 participants) plus 1,254 subjects from 6 global collaborators. A de-identified subject ID, COVID-19 status, age in years and sex were almost always included in the sample metadata. HLA class I and class II types, where available, came from metadata supplied by the sample provider rather than from assay-based typing.

Another Seattle source contributed samples from volunteer blood donors who had recovered from COVID-19. Collaborating institutions collected whole blood in K2EDTA tubes following their own protocols. For TCRbeta analysis, collaborators shipped samples as frozen whole blood, isolated PBMCs, or DNA extracted from either of those sample types. TCRbeta CDR3 regions were amplified from genomic DNA using the immunoSEQ Assay, a bias-controlled multiplex PCR. On the study's bioinformatics: Nucleated cell counts per sample were estimated from amplification of reference gene primers within the assay. To quantify the absolute abundance of each unique TCRbeta CDR3 rearrangement, sequence reads were collapsed and filtered. For each sample, productive Simpson clonality was calculated as the square root of Simpson's diversity index across productive rearrangements. TCRdb stores this immuneACCESS table with in-frame sequences only. Part of the clones is absent; in the studies checked, under half of the shortfall reflects unresolved V genes, and no reason is known for the rest. From that table come the V and J calls and clone size; the DNA was used to work out D and trimming. Within this sample are some 150,000 clones, with 84% of them counted one time only. The ten largest make up 7.7% of the sample.

The investigation overall reported the following: How much clinical and demographic metadata was included differed by source and by participant, and the metadata was provided uncurated.

What was sequenced was peripheral blood. This TCR was sampled from a man aged 40-50 years who had recovered from COVID-19.

The bases read TGTGCCTGGAGTGTCGGGACAGCTGAAAAACTGTTTTTT. Its amino acids are CAWSVGTAEKLFF. The sequence joins TRBV30 to TRBJ1-4; TRBD1 agrees with 7 junctional bases. From V the trimming removes 0 bases and from J it removes 7 bases, while the gene matches leave 2 bases of the junction unaccounted for. Including cysteine and phenylalanine, the CDR3 has 13 amino acids. Solely the CDR3 DNA is kept, with 39 bases framed from the first base. In the germline V gene (reference sequence), CDR1 corresponds to GTSNPN and CDR2 to SVGIG. The entire variable domain, with the stretches around the CDR3 drawn from the reference TRBV30 and TRBJ1-4 proteins, is SQTIHQWPATLVQPVGSPLSLECTVEGTSNPNLYWYRQAAGRGLQLLFYSVGIGQISSEVPQNLSASRPQDRQFILSSKKLLLSDSGFYLCAWSVGTAEKLFFGSGTQLSVL.